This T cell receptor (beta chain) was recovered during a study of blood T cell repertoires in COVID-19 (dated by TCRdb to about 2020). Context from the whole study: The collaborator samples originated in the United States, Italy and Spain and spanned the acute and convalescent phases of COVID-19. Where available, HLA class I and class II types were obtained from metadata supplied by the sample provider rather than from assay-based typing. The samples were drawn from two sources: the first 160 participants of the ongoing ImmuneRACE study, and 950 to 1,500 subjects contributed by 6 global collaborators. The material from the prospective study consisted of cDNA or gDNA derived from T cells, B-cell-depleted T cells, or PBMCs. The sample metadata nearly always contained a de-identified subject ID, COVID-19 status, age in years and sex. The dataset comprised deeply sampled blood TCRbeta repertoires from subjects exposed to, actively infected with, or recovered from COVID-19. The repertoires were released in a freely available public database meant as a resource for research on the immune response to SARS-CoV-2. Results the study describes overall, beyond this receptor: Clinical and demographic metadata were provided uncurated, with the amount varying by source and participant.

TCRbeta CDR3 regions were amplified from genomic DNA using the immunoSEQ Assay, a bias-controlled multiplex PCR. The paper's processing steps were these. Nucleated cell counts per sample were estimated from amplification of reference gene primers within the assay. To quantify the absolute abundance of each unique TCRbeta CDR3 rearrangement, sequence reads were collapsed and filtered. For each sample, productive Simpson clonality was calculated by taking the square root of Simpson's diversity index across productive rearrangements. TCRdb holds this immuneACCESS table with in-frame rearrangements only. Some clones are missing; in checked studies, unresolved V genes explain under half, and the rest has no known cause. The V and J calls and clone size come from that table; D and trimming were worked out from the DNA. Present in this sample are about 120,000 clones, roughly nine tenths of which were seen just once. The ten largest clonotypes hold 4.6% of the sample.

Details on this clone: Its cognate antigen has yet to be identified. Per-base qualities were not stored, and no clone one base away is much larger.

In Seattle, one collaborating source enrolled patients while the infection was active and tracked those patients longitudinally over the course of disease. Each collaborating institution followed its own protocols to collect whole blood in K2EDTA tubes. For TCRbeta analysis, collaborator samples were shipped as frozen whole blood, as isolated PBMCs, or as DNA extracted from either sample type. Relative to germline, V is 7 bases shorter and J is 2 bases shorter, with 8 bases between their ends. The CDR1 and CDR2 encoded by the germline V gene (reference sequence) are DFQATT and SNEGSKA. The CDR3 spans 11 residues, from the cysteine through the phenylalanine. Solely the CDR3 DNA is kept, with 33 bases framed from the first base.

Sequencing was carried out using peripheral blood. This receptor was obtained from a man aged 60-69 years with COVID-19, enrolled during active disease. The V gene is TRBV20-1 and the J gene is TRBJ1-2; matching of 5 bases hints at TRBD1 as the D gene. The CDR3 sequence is CSGGGNYGYTF. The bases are TGCAGTGGGGGGGGAAACTATGGCTACACCTTC.